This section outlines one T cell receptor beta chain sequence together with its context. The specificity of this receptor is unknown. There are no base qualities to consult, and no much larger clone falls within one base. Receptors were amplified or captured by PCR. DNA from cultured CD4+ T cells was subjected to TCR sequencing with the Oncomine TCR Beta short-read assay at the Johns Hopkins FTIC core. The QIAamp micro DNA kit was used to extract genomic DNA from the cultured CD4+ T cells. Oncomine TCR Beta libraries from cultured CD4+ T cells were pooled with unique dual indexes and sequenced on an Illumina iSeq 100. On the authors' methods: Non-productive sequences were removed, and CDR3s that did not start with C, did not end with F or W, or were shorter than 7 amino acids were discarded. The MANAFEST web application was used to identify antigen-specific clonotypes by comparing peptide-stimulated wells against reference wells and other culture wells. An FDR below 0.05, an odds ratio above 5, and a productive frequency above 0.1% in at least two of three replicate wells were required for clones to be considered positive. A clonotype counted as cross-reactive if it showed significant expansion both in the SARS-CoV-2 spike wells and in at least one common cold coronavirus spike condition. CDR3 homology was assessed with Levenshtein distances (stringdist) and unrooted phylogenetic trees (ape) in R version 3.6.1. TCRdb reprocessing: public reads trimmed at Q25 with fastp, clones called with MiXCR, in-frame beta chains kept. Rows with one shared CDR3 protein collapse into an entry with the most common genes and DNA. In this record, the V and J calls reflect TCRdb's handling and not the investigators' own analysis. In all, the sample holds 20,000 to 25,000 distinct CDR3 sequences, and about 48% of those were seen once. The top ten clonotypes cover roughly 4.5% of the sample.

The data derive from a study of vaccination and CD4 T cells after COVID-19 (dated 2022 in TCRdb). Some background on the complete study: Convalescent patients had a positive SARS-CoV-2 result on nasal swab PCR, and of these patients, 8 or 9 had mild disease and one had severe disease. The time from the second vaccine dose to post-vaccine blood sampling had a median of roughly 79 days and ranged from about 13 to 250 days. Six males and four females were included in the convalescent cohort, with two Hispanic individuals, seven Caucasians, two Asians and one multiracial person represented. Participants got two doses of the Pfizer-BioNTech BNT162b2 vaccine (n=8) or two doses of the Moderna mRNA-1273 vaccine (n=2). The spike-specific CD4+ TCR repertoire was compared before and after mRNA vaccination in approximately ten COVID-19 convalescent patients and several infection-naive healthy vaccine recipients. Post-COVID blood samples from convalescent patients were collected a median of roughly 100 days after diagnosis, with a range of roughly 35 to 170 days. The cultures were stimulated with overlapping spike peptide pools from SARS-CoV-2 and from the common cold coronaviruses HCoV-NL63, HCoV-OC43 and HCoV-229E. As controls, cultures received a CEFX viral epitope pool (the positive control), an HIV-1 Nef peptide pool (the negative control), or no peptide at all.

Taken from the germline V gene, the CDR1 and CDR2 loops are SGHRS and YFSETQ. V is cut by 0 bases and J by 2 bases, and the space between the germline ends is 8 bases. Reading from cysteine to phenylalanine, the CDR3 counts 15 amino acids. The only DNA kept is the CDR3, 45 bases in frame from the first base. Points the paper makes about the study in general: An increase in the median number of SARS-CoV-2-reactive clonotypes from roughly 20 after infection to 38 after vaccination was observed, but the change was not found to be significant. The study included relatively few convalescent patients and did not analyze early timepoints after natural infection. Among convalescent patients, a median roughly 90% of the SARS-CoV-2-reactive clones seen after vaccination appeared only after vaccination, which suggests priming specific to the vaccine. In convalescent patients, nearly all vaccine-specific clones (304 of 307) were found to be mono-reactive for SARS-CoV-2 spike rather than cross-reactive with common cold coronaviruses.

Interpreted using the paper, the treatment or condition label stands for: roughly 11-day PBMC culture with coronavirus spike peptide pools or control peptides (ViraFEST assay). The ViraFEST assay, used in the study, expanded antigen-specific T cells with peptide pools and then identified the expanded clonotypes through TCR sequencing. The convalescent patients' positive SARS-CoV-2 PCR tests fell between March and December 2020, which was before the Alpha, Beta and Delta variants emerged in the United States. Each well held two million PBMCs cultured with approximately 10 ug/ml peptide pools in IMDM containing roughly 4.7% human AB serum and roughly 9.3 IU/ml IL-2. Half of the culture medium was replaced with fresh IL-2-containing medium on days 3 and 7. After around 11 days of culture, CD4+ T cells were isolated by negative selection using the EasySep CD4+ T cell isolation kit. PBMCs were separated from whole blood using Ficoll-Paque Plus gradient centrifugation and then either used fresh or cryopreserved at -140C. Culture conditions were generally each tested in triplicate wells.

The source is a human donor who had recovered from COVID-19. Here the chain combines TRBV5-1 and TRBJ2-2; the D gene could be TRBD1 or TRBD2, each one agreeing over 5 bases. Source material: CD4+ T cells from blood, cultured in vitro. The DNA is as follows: TGCGCCAGCAGCTTGGCCGGGACCAACACCGGGGAGCTGTTTTTT. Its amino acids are CASSLAGTNTGELFF.